The source of this T cell receptor (beta chain) is a study of response to subunit inactivated influenza vaccine. MiXCR, run by TCRdb on the RT-PCR reads, gives a single entry per CDR3 protein. The sample has about 540,000 distinct CDR3 sequences; approximately 20% are singletons. The CDR3 has 15 residues. Trimming removed 1 base from V and 3 bases from J, with 13 bases in between. This clonotype has just a few counts. The same sample was also studied in work on T cells expressing NK-cell markers. According to that study: With UMIs, 5'RACE template switching was used to make TCR beta cDNA. Of eight sequenced donors, seven were HCMV-seropositive and one HCMV-seronegative. Several experiments employed an anti-gamma-delta TCR antibody to confine sorting to alpha-beta TCR T cells.

The chain couples TRBV12-3 or TRBV12-4 to TRBJ2-7; no clear D. The source of this sequence is a middle-aged man who received an inactivated influenza vaccine. The sample was CD4+ T cells sorted from PBMCs, taken 11 to 12 days after vaccination. CDR3 in amino acids: CASSLDPRNFYEQYF. Here the CDR3 DNA reads TGTGCCAGCAGTTTAGACCCGAGGAATTTCTACGAGCAGTACTTC.